These T cell receptor beta chains were read from a single sample in a study of CD8 T cells in Susac syndrome. TCRdb analysed the immunoSEQ multiplex PCR reads with MiXCR anew, one entry per CDR3 protein. This table has under 70,000 distinct CDR3 sequences, 90% to 95% appearing once. What was sequenced was CD8+ T cells from PBMCs. These receptors all stem from a human donor in good health. Both conserved end residues are part of each CDR3. D genes are given only for firm matches. Where a row states a size, it is once, few, many or the class of an expanded clone; other rows omit it.

TRBD2	TRBV4-3	-	TRBJ2-3	TGCGCCAGCAGCCAAGAATGGCTAGCGGGGGGGCCGGTCTCGGGCACAGATACGCAGTATTTT	CASSQEWLAGGPVSGTDTQYF
-	TRBV15	-	TRBJ1-1	TGTGCCACCAGCAGAGCGGTTTCGTTGAACACTGAAGCTTTCTTT	CATSRAVSLNTEAFF
-	TRBV7-9	-	TRBJ2-5	TGTGCCAGCAGCCGTAGCGGCCGGAAACAAGAGACCCAGTACTTC	CASSRSGRKQETQYF
TRBD1	TRBV19	once	TRBJ2-7	TGTGCCACCAGTGCAGGGACAGGGTACTACGAGCAGTACTTC	CATSAGTGYYEQYF
-	TRBV14	-	TRBJ2-1	TGTGCCAGCAGCCAAGGTGAGGCGGTCCCCAGGGACGAGCAGTTCTTC	CASSQGEAVPRDEQFF
TRBD1	TRBV7-2	-	TRBJ1-2	TGTGCCAGCAGCACCTCCGGGACAGGGTTATATGGCTACACCTTC	CASSTSGTGLYGYTF
TRBD1	TRBV29-1	once	TRBJ2-7	TGCAGCGTTGAAGATCCCGGACAGGGGAACTACGAGCAGTACTTC	CSVEDPGQGNYEQYF
-	TRBV10-3	few	TRBJ2-7	TGTGCCATCAGTGAGTCGGGGAACACAGGCTACGAGCAGTACTTC	CAISESGNTGYEQYF
-	TRBV27	once	TRBJ1-5	TGTGCCAGCAGTAGCGCAGGGTGGGTTGGCAATCAGCCCCAGCATTTT	CASSSAGWVGNQPQHF
-	TRBV6-5	-	TRBJ1-1	TGTGCCAGCAGTTATTACCTCGGGGGCCTGAACACTGAAGCTTTCTTT	CASSYYLGGLNTEAFF
TRBD2	TRBV9	-	TRBJ2-2	TGTGCCAGCAGAGATCCGGGGGGGCCGAGCACCGGGGAGCTGTTTTTT	CASRDPGGPSTGELFF
TRBD1	TRBV4-1	-	TRBJ1-1	TGCGCCAGCAGCCAACCTTGGGACAGGGGAAATGAAGCTTTCTTT	CASSQPWDRGNEAFF
-	TRBV28	few	TRBJ2-3	TGTGCCAGCAGTTTGAGGGGAGCAGATACGCAGTATTTT	CASSLRGADTQYF
-	TRBV10-3	-	TRBJ2-4	TGTGCCATCAGTGAGTCGCCGGGACTCAAAAACATTCAGTACTTC	CAISESPGLKNIQYF
TRBD1	TRBV9	-	TRBJ1-4	TGTGCCAGCAGCCCCTGGGGACAGGGGGATGAAAAACTGTTTTTT	CASSPWGQGDEKLFF
-	TRBV6-6	-	TRBJ2-3	TGTGCCAGCAGAAGTTGGGGTGAAGGGACAGATACGCAGTATTTT	CASRSWGEGTDTQYF
-	TRBV7-3	-	TRBJ1-1	TGTGCCAGCAGCCCAGGACAAAACACTGAAGCTTTCTTT	CASSPGQNTEAFF
-	TRBV20-1	-	TRBJ2-5	TGCAGTGCTAGAGTTAAAACGCAGAGTAGCAGAGAGACCCAGTACTTC	CSARVKTQSSRETQYF
TRBD2	TRBV5-1	-	TRBJ2-7	TGCGCCAGCAGCGGGGCCGCGGGGGGAGGGACGCACGAGCAGTACTTC	CASSGAAGGGTHEQYF
TRBD2	TRBV7-9	-	TRBJ2-3	TGTGCCAGCAGCTCATCCGGCTTTTCGAGCGGGGGGCGTGTAGATACGCAGTATTTT	CASSSSGFSSGGRVDTQYF
-	TRBV7-9	-	TRBJ2-7	TGTGCCAGCAGCCCCACACAGGGCTCCTACGAGCAGTACTTC	CASSPTQGSYEQYF
-	TRBV6-1	-	TRBJ2-7	TGTGCCAGCAGTGCCTGGACATCTTCCTACGAGCAGTACTTC	CASSAWTSSYEQYF
-	TRBV7-9	-	TRBJ1-5	TGTGCCAGCAGCGACGGACGGAGGGATCAGCCCCAGCATTTT	CASSDGRRDQPQHF
-	TRBV20-1	-	TRBJ1-1	TGCAGTGCTAGAGATCTACGGGGCCCGGGGGACACTGAAGCTTTCTTT	CSARDLRGPGDTEAFF
TRBD2	TRBV27	-	TRBJ2-1	TGTGCCAGCAGTTTGAGCGGGGGGGCCTACAATGAGCAGTTCTTC	CASSLSGGAYNEQFF
TRBD1	TRBV9	-	TRBJ2-1	TGTGCCAGCAGCGTAGTCGGGACAGAGGATAATGAGCAGTTCTTC	CASSVVGTEDNEQFF
-	TRBV14	once	TRBJ2-7	TGTGCCAGCAGCCAAGATTCAGGGACTGGGTACGAGCAGTACTTC	CASSQDSGTGYEQYF
TRBD1	TRBV9	once	TRBJ2-6	TGTGCCAGCAGCCACCGGACAGGCAAGAGCTCTGGGGCCAACGTCCTGACTTTC	CASSHRTGKSSGANVLTF
-	TRBV7-2	-	TRBJ2-7	TGTGCCAGCAGCTTGGGTCGTAACTCCTACGAGCAGTACTTC	CASSLGRNSYEQYF
TRBD1	TRBV7-2	-	TRBJ2-7	TGTGCCAGCAGCCTGAATTTTGGGACAGGCTCCTACGAGCAGTACTTC	CASSLNFGTGSYEQYF
-	TRBV4-2	-	TRBJ2-3	TGTGCCAGCAGCCAACGATTTGGGGGCGGGGTCAGCACAGATACGCAGTATTTT	CASSQRFGGGVSTDTQYF
TRBD2	TRBV29-1	few	TRBJ2-1	TGCAGCGTCGCGGGACTAGCGGGGGATAATGAGCAGTTCTTC	CSVAGLAGDNEQFF
-	TRBV4-1	-	TRBJ2-2	TGCGCCAGCGGAGGGATTACCACCGGGGAGCTGTTTTTT	CASGGITTGELFF
-	TRBV6-4	-	TRBJ1-2	TGTGCCAGCAGTGAGGGGGCAGGCTATGGCTACACCTTC	CASSEGAGYGYTF
TRBD1	TRBV6-5	-	TRBJ2-2	TGTGCCAGCAGTTACTCCCCACGGACAGGTTTCAATGGGGAGCTGTTTTTT	CASSYSPRTGFNGELFF
-	TRBV6-5	-	TRBJ1-1	TGTGCCAGCAGTTACAGAGCGGAGGAGGCTTTCTTT	CASSYRAEEAFF
-	TRBV5-1	-	TRBJ2-1	TGCGCCAGCACCCCACAAATCTCCTACAATGAGCAGTTCTTC	CASTPQISYNEQFF
-	TRBV5-4	-	TRBJ2-1	TGTGCCAGCAGCTTTTCCAATGAGCAGTTCTTC	CASSFSNEQFF
TRBD1	TRBV29-1	-	TRBJ2-7	TGCAGCGTTTCAGCCGGACAGGGAATAGGGTACGAGCAGTACTTC	CSVSAGQGIGYEQYF
-	TRBV6-5	-	TRBJ2-3	TGTGCCAGCAGTTACGGGGAGGGGGCTAGCACAGATACGCAGTATTTT	CASSYGEGASTDTQYF